The 18 T cell receptor beta chains below come from one sample, sequenced in a study of identical twins. A single record per CDR3 protein comes from TCRdb applying MiXCR to the 5' RACE reads. The profile shows roughly 540,000 distinct CDR3 sequences, 22% of them singletons. This sample also appeared in a second study, on T cells expressing NK-cell markers.

Sequencing was done on a sample of CD4+ T cells sorted from blood. The receptors come from a woman between 18 and 29 years old in good health.

This clonotype has ten or more counts. V gene TRBV7-2 combines with J gene TRBJ2-7, with TRBD2 matching 9 bases. The germline CDR1 and CDR2 sequences are SGHTA and FQGNSA. With V trimmed by 7 bases and J by 6 bases, 10 bases remained unmatched. CDR3 length: 14 residues. The CDR3 protein is CASNFGTSSVEQYF. CDR3 nucleotide sequence: TGTGCCAGCAACTTTGGGACTAGCTCCGTCGAGCAGTACTTC.

This clonotype was detected only a few times. The rearrangement joins TRBV7-9 to TRBJ2-1; 9 bases are shared with TRBD2. J lost 6 bases, V lost 2 bases, and 8 bases had no gene match. From germline, CDR1 is SEHNR and CDR2 FQNEAQ (reference sequence). CDR3 length: 16 residues. CDR3 amino acids: CASSLWVAGDGNEQFF. As DNA, the CDR3 is TGTGCCAGCAGCTTATGGGTAGCGGGAGATGGCAATGAGCAGTTCTTC.

This clonotype was counted a few times. V gene TRBV12-3 or TRBV12-4 combines with J gene TRBJ1-1; D gene uncertain. This CDR3 has 15 residues. V lost 3 bases and J lost 1, with 12 bases in between. CDR3 residues: CASSFSPPKNTEAFF. The CDR3 DNA reads TGTGCCAGCAGTTTTAGTCCCCCCAAGAACACTGAAGCTTTCTTT.

This clonotype came up many times. The genes are TRBV29-1 and TRBJ2-3; 11 bases align to TRBD2. With 5 bases clipped from V and 0 bases from J, the junction kept 10 bases outside the gene matches. This CDR3 comprises 17 residues. Per germline, CDR1 SQVTM and CDR2 ANQGSEA. CDR3 in DNA: TGCAGCGTTCGGCGACTAGCGGGGACGTCTAGCACAGATACGCAGTATTTT. Amino acids: CSVRRLAGTSSTDTQYF.

V usage is TRBV29-1 and J usage is TRBJ1-1; D remains unclear. CDR3 size: 12 residues. With 4 bases removed from V and 0 bases from J, the gap between germline ends came to 6 bases. From germline, CDR1 is SQVTM and CDR2 ANQGSEA. The CDR3 DNA reads TGCAGCGTTGGGGTAATGAACACTGAAGCTTTCTTT. It specifies CSVGVMNTEAFF.

V and J are TRBV5-1 and TRBJ1-6; possibly TRBD1 for D (5 bases). The CDR3 consists of 15 residues. Trimming took off 1 base at V and 6 bases at J, with 11 bases between the two ends. Germline V lookup: CDR1 SGHRS, CDR2 YFSETQ. The CDR3 DNA reads as TGCGCCAGCAGCTTGAGTCCAGGGATTAATTCACCCCTCCACTTT. Its translation: CASSLSPGINSPLHF.

This clonotype has only one observation. V is TRBV19 and J is TRBJ1-1, with TRBD1 matching over 9 bases. This CDR3 is built from 15 residues. V shed 6 bases, J shed 4 bases, and the junction held 9 bases outside the gene matches. The germline V gene encodes CDR1 LNHDA and CDR2 SQIVND (reference sequence). The CDR3 DNA reads TGTGCCAGTAGGGTAACAGGGGGCGCAGGCACTGAAGCTTTCTTT. As protein: CASRVTGGAGTEAFF.

The chain links TRBV6-2 or TRBV6-3 to TRBJ2-7, with D uncertain. The length of the CDR3 is 14 residues. Germline assignment: CDR1 MNHEY and CDR2 SVGEGT. With 2 bases removed from V and 3 bases from J, the gap between germline ends came to 11 bases. CDR3 bases: TGTGCCAGCAGTTACCCTCTCTTCGTCTACGAGCAGTACTTC. Its protein is CASSYPLFVYEQYF.

This clonotype came up a few times. The chain has TRBV11-2 and TRBJ2-1; D is uncertain. From germline, CDR1 is SGHAT and CDR2 FQNNGV. Trimming removed 3 bases at V and 3 bases at J, with 15 bases between. CDR3 size: 16 residues. The CDR3 reads CASSFDPRRDYNEQFF. The CDR3 nucleotides are TGTGCCAGCAGCTTCGACCCCAGGAGAGACTACAATGAGCAGTTCTTC.

V usage is TRBV29-1 and J usage is TRBJ2-3; 7 bases fit TRBD2. Germline V gene lookup returns CDR1 SQVTM and CDR2 ANQGSEA. The CDR3 has 12 amino acids. Trimming removed 3 bases from V and 5 bases from J; junction bases left unmatched: 2. CDR3: CSVDTGGDTQYF. The CDR3 DNA follows: TGCAGCGTTGATACGGGGGGAGATACGCAGTATTTT.

This clonotype was counted between two and nine times. The chain links TRBV20-1 to TRBJ2-4; D possibly corresponds to TRBD2 (6 bases). Germline V gene sequence: CDR1 DFQATT, CDR2 SNEGSKA (reference sequence). This CDR3 spans 16 amino acids. V lost 5 bases and J 1 base, leaving 18 bases between the germline ends. The CDR3 protein is CSADPSDGSAKNIQYF. CDR3 DNA: TGCAGTGCTGACCCCTCAGACGGGAGTGCCAAAAACATTCAGTACTTC.

This clonotype was picked up a small number of times. The chain's CDR3 is CASSQDEFRGRGTEAFF. In DNA, the CDR3 is TGTGCCAGCAGCCAAGACGAATTTAGAGGCCGAGGGACTGAAGCTTTCTTT. V gene TRBV4-2 combines with J gene TRBJ1-1; D is unclear. V lost 0 bases and J 5 bases, leaving 19 bases between the germline ends. Germline CDR1 is LGHNA and CDR2 is YNFKEQ. This CDR3 is built from 17 residues.

The rearrangement links TRBV5-1 to TRBJ2-1; 8 bases fit TRBD1. The CDR3 covers 14 residues. V shed 4 bases and J 6 bases; nucleotides not matched to a gene: 6. CDR1 and CDR2 (germline): SGHRS, YFSETQ. The CDR3 sequence is CASSPNTGGNEQFF. The CDR3 DNA is TGCGCCAGCAGCCCAAACACAGGGGGCAATGAGCAGTTCTTC.

The chain uses TRBV3-1 and TRBJ2-5; TRBD2 matches at 7 bases. The V segment lost 4 bases and the J segment 5 bases; nucleotides outside the gene matches: 10. The CDR3 is made up of 15 amino acids. Per the germline V gene, CDR1 is LGHDT and CDR2 is YNNKEL (reference sequence). The CDR3 DNA is TGTGCCAGCAGCCCATCCCAGCGGGGTGTGGAGACCCAGTACTTC. Amino acid sequence: CASSPSQRGVETQYF.

The chain carries TRBV5-4 and TRBJ2-1, with D possibly matching TRBD1 (5 bases). The CDR3 runs to 15 residues. The germline CDR1 and CDR2 sequences are SGHNT and YYREEE (reference sequence). With 0 bases removed from V and 5 bases from J, the gap between germline ends came to 12 bases. CDR3 amino acids: CASSLGVGVDNEQFF. The CDR3 bases are TGTGCCAGCAGCTTGGGAGTAGGGGTAGACAATGAGCAGTTCTTC.

The sample holds a few counts of this clonotype. The chain is built from TRBV20-1 and TRBJ1-2; D is perhaps TRBD1 (6 bases). The V and J ends lost 1 base and 4 bases respectively, with 10 bases between them. Germline CDR1 is DFQATT and CDR2 is SNEGSKA (reference sequence). The CDR3 has 13 amino acids. The CDR3 coding sequence is TGCAGTGCTAGAGGGGGGGCCCTCTATGGCTACACCTTC. Protein product: CSARGGALYGYTF.

This clonotype was recorded a few times. The chain joins TRBV20-1 to TRBJ2-5; 8 bases agree with TRBD2. The CDR3 is 15 residues long. Unmatched junction bases numbered 14, after V lost 6 bases and J lost 5 bases. The germline V gene encodes CDR1 DFQATT and CDR2 SNEGSKA (reference sequence). The chain's CDR3 is CSAANPRGDGETQYF. DNA for the CDR3: TGCAGTGCGGCTAATCCGCGGGGGGATGGGGAGACCCAGTACTTC.

This sequence joins TRBV20-1 and TRBJ1-1; D may be TRBD1 (5 bases). Trimming removed 6 bases from V and 10 bases from J, with 15 bases in between. This CDR3 has 11 residues. CDR1 DFQATT and CDR2 SNEGSKA come from the germline V gene (reference sequence). CDR3 DNA sequence: TGCAGTGCGGGAGTGAGGGGTGCAGCTTTCTTT. The encoded protein is CSAGVRGAAFF.